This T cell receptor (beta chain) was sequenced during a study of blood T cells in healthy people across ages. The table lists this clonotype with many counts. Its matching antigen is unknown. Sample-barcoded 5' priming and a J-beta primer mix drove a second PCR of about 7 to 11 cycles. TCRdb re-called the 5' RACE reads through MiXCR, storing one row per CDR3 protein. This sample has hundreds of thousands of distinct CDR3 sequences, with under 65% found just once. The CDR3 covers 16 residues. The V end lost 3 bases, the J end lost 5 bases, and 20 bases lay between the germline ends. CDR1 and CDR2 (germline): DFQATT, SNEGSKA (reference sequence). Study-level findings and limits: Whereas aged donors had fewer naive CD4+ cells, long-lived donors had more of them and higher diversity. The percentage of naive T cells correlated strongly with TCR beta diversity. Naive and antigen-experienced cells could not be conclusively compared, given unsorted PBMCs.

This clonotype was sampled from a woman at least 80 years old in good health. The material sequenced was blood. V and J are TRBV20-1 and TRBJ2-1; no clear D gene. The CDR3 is CSASYGLLGGNNEQFF. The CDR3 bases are TGCAGTGCTAGTTATGGGCTCTTGGGTGGTAACAATGAGCAGTTCTTC.